These 12 T cell receptor beta chains were sequenced from one sample in a study of blood T cell repertoires in COVID-19. Profiling relied on immunoSEQ multiplex PCR, and the TCRdb table lists in-frame clones only, not all of them. The sample lists 140,000 or so clones; 82% were seen once. Sequencing used peripheral blood. The receptors were gathered from a woman of 80 years or more with acute or convalescent COVID-19.

This clone has more than one count but fewer than ten. The rearrangement joins TRBV12-2 to TRBJ1-5. TRBV12-2 is termed a pseudogene. This CDR3 has 22 residues. CDR3 residues: CASRLPEATTIKRSISNQPQHF. The CDR3 nucleotides are TGTGCAAGTCGCTTACCCGAAGCCACAACCATAAAGAGGTCTATCAGCAATCAGCCCCAGCATTTT.

The rearrangement links TRBV11-2 to TRBJ2-7; the D is unclear. The germline gives CDR1 SGHAT, CDR2 FQNNGV. V was clipped by 7 bases and J by 5 bases, with 15 bases between them. The CDR3 is 13 amino acids. The CDR3 spells CASTGFLSNEQYF. The CDR3 coding sequence is TGTGCCAGCACCGGGTTTTTGAGCAACGAGCAGTACTTC.

J is TRBJ1-4 and V is TRBV7-9; D may be TRBD1 (5 bases). Trimming cost V 5 bases and J 3 bases, with 10 bases left between them. This CDR3 contains 14 residues. Germline CDR1 SEHNR, CDR2 FQNEAQ (reference sequence). CDR3 in amino acids: CASSKGWANEKLFF. The CDR3 DNA follows: TGTGCCAGCAGCAAGGGGTGGGCTAATGAAAAACTGTTTTTT.

The V call is TRBV28, the J call TRBJ2-7; TRBD1 aligns across 8 bases. After removal of 8 bases from V and 5 bases from J, the junction contained 11 bases not matched to a gene. This CDR3 comprises 14 residues. The germline V gene has CDR1 MDHEN and CDR2 SYDVKM. CDR3 nucleotides: TGTGCCAGCGTCTACAGGGGGACGATCAACGAGCAGTACTTC. The encoded protein is CASVYRGTINEQYF.

This clone was observed a few times. J is TRBJ1-5 and V is TRBV30; weak D call: TRBD1 (6 bases). This CDR3 region has 13 residues. CDR1 GTSNPN and CDR2 SVGIG come from the germline V gene (reference sequence). Trimming took 5 bases from V and 6 from J, leaving 14 bases between them. This chain's CDR3 is CAWARQVGQPQHF. In DNA, the CDR3 is TGTGCCTGGGCCAGACAGGTTGGTCAGCCCCAGCATTTT. Using reference TRBV30 and TRBJ1-5 for the parts outside the CDR3, the full variable domain is SQTIHQWPATLVQPVGSPLSLECTVEGTSNPNLYWYRQAAGRGLQLLFYSVGIGQISSEVPQNLSASRPQDRQFILSSKKLLLSDSGFYLCAWARQVGQPQHFGDGTRLSIL.

The gene calls are TRBV3-1 (or the pseudogene TRBV3-2) and TRBJ2-1; TRBD2 is a possible D gene (6 bases). With 1 base removed from V and 8 bases from J, the gap between germline ends came to 18 bases. In germline, CDR1 is LGHDT, CDR2 YNNKEL (reference sequence). CDR3 length: 16 residues. The CDR3 loop is CASSQGVAVNVDEQFF. The CDR3 nucleotides are TGTGCCAGCAGCCAAGGGGTAGCGGTCAACGTAGATGAGCAGTTCTTC.

The chain recombines TRBV29-1 with TRBJ2-5, with a weak D call TRBD1 (5 bases). The germline CDR1 and CDR2 sequences are SQVTM and ANQGSEA. The CDR3 sequence is 13 residues long. The V and J ends lost 6 bases and 1 base respectively, with 12 bases between them. The CDR3 DNA sequence: TGCAGCGTCGCCGACAGCCTCCAAGAGACCCAGTACTTC. This gives the protein CSVADSLQETQYF.

This CDR3 is CASSQDLAAANYGYTF. CDR3 bases: TGCGCCAGCAGCCAAGATCTGGCCGCGGCAAACTATGGCTACACCTTC. The chain recombines TRBV4-1 with TRBJ1-2; D is ambiguous. Germline V CDR1 and CDR2: MGHRA, YSYEKL. The CDR3 contains 16 residues. V gave up 0 bases and J gave up 2 bases, with 13 bases separating them.

This chain links TRBV7-2 with TRBJ2-3; 16 nucleotides line up with TRBD2. The CDR3 is 17 residues long. CDR1 and CDR2 (germline): SGHTA, FQGNSA. Trimming at V came to 5 bases and at J to 7 bases, leaving 9 bases not matched to a gene. In DNA form, the CDR3 reads TGTGCCAGCAGCAGACCGGGACTAGCGGGAGGGCCGCATACGCAGTATTTT. Protein: CASSRPGLAGGPHTQYF. Variable domain in full (rest from reference TRBV7-2 and TRBJ2-3): GAGVSQSPSNKVTEKGKDVELRCDPISGHTALYWYRQSLGQGLEFLIYFQGNSAPDKSGLPSDRFSAERTGGSVSTLTIQRTQQEDSAVYLCASSRPGLAGGPHTQYFGPGTRLTVL.

This chain uses TRBV2 with TRBJ1-3; no firm D call. The CDR3 has 13 amino acids. The V end lost 5 bases, the J end lost 0 bases, and 5 bases lay between the germline ends. Per the germline V gene, CDR1 is SNHLY and CDR2 is FYNNEI. The CDR3 DNA sequence: TGTGCCAGCAGTCTATCCTCTGGAAACACCATATATTTT. It translates to CASSLSSGNTIYF.

This rearrangement joins TRBV5-1 to TRBJ1-3, with a weak D call TRBD1 (6 bases). This CDR3 is built from 17 residues. V was clipped by 0 bases and J by 0 bases, with 13 bases between them. Germline CDR1 and CDR2: SGHRS and YFSETQ. CDR3: CASSLAGTGYSGNTIYF. In DNA form, the CDR3 reads TGCGCCAGCAGCTTGGCCGGAACAGGGTACTCTGGAAACACCATATATTTT.

This clone was seen a handful of times. The chain is built from TRBV3-1 (or the pseudogene TRBV3-2) and TRBJ2-1, with TRBD1 identical over 8 bases. CDR3 length equals 11 residues. J lost 15 bases, V lost 1 base, and 2 bases had no gene match. Germline-derived CDR1 and CDR2 are LGHDT and YNNKEL (reference sequence). Here the CDR3 reads CASSQGDRRFF. CDR3 coding DNA: TGTGCCAGCAGCCAAGGGGACAGGCGGTTCTTC.